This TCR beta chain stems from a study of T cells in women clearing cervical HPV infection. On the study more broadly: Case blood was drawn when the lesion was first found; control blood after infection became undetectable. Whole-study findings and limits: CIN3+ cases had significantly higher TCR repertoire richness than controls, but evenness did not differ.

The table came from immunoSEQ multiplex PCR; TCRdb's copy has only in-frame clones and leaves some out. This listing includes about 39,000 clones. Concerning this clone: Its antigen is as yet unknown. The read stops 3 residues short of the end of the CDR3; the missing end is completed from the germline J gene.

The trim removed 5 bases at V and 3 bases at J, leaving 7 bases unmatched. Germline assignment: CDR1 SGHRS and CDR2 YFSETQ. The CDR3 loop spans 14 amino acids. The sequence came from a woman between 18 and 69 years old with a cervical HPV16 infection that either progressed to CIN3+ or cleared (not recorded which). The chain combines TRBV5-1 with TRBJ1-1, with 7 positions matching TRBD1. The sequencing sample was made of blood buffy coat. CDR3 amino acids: CASSLQGRDTEAFF. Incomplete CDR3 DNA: TGCGCCAGCAGTTTACAGGGGAGGGACACTGAA.